This TCR beta chain derives from a study of cytomegalovirus exposure and HLA in healthy donors. General observations from the study: It was assumed in the presence/absence analyses that sequencing depth was roughly uniform across donors.

Concerning this clone itself: The antigen remains unidentified.

This CDR3 has 15 residues. V shed 4 bases, J shed 5 bases, and the junction held 10 bases outside the gene matches. Germline-derived CDR1 and CDR2 are SGHVS and FNYEAQ. 13 Jbeta primers and 60 Vbeta primers were used for the PCR. Sequencing used immunoSEQ multiplex PCR; TCRdb keeps in-frame clones, though not all of them. This repertoire shows 130,000 to 150,000 clones, 73% found once; its top ten account for around 15%. The sequence was collected from a human donor in good health. Sequenced sample: PBMCs. This chain uses TRBV7-6 with TRBJ2-7; the match to TRBD1 covers 8 bases. The CDR3 loop reads CASSSIGRGLHEQYF. The CDR3 bases are TGTGCCAGCAGCTCAATCGGCAGGGGGCTCCACGAGCAGTACTTC.